This T cell receptor beta chain was captured in a study of Ad26.COV2.S vaccination and SARS-CoV-2 variants. Some clones are missing from TCRdb's copy, which holds only in-frame ones; the method was immunoSEQ multiplex PCR. This table has under 600,000 clones, 70% to 90% appearing once. Germline V lookup: CDR1 SEHNR, CDR2 FQNEAQ (reference sequence). This CDR3 spans 13 amino acids. V dropped 6 bases and J dropped 3 bases, with 10 bases sitting between them. Regarding treatment: around 19 received Ad26.COV2.S at low or high dose, single or two shots; 5 received placebo; per-sample allocation not given. Day 63 after the first vaccine or placebo injection was the time point for sampling.

The source of this sequence is a person aged 18-60 years who received the Ad26.COV2.S COVID-19 vaccine or a placebo. The material sequenced was peripheral blood, taken in a trial of Ad26.COV2.S vaccine versus placebo. V usage is TRBV7-9 and J usage is TRBJ2-3, with unresolved D. The CDR3, as DNA: TGTGCCAGCAGTCTCCACACGACAGATACGCAGTATTTT. Residues: CASSLHTTDTQYF.